What follows describes a single TCR beta chain. CMV serostatus was not recorded for this donor. The PCR used 60 Vbeta and 13 Jbeta primers. Assay used: immunoSEQ multiplex PCR; TCRdb lists only in-frame clones, some missing. Of over 130,000 clones in the sample, roughly 80% are singletons; the top ten hold roughly 3.6%. Trimming took 4 bases from V and 1 from J; bases not matched to a gene: 6. The CDR3 is made up of 15 amino acids. Germline-derived CDR1 and CDR2 are MDHEN and SYDVKM. The record originates from a study of cytomegalovirus exposure and HLA in healthy donors. V gene TRBV28 combines with J gene TRBJ2-5; 7 bases fit TRBD1. The material sequenced was PBMCs. This receptor was obtained from a human donor in good health. The CDR3 DNA follows: TGTGCCAGCAGTTCGACAGGGACCTTCCAAGAGACCCAGTACTTC. As protein: CASSSTGTFQETQYF.